The 3 T cell receptor beta chains in this list originate from one sample, sequenced in a study of long-term antiretroviral therapy in people with HIV. Survey-level immunoSEQ v3.0 assays were run. Here immunoSEQ multiplex PCR was the method, and the copy in TCRdb shows in-frame clones only, minus some. Here the sample spans fewer than 30,000 clones, approximately 95% being singletons. Sequencing used unsorted PBMCs, obtained 5.3 years after starting antiretroviral therapy. The source is a man younger than 45 with HIV.

This chain connects TRBV7-6 to TRBJ1-2; D gene uncertain. V was pared by 4 bases and J by 4 bases, with 19 bases between. CDR1 is SGHVS and CDR2 is FNYEAQ in the germline V gene. The CDR3 length is 16 residues. The CDR3 DNA reads as TGTGCCAGCAGCTCAAAACCCTCCCAAAGGGCCTATGGCTACACCTTC. It encodes CASSSKPSQRAYGYTF.

This clone appeared a single time. This sequence joins TRBV15 and TRBJ2-1, with TRBD2 as a possible D gene (6 bases). Per germline, CDR1 LNHNV and CDR2 YYDKDF (reference sequence). V lost 8 bases and J lost 5, with 10 bases in between. The CDR3 is 12 residues long. The CDR3 region has the DNA TGTGCCACCGGAGGGTACAACAATGAGCAGTTCTTC. It yields the protein CATGGYNNEQFF.

This clone is a singleton in its sample. The chain has TRBV4-3 and TRBJ2-4, with unresolved D. The germline V gene has CDR1 LGHNA and CDR2 YSLEER. This CDR3 is 11 amino acids long. V was shortened by 1 base and J by 13 bases, with 8 bases between the two germline ends. The chain's CDR3 is CASSQGFQQYF. For the CDR3, the DNA is TGCGCCAGCAGCCAAGGGTTCCAACAGTACTTC.